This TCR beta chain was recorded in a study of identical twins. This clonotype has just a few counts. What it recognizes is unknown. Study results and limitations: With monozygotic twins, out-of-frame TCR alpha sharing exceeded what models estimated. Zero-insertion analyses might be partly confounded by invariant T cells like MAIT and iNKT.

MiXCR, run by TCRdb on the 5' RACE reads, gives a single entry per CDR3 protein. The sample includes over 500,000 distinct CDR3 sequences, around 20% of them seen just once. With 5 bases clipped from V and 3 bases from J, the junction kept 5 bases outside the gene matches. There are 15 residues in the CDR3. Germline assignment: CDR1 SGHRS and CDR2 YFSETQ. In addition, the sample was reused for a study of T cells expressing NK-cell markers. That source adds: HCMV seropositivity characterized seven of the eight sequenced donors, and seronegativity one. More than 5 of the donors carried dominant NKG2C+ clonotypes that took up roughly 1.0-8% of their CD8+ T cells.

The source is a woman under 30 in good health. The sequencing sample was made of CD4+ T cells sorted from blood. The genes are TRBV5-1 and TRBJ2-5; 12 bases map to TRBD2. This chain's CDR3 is CASRSRLAGEETQYF. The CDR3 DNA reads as TGCGCCAGCAGGTCACGACTAGCGGGAGAAGAGACCCAGTACTTC.